The rows below give T cell receptor beta chains drawn from one sample of a study of blood T cell repertoires in COVID-19. Data came from immunoSEQ multiplex PCR; TCRdb stores just in-frame clones and leaves some out. The sample lists fewer than 300,000 clones, approximately 80% occurring once. Sequencing used PBMCs or T cells enriched from blood (not recorded which). All receptors come from a man aged 40-49 years who had been exposed to COVID-19. Both conserved end residues are part of each CDR3. The D gene is left open where the match is weak. Only part of the rows carry a size: once, few, many, or a class if the clone is expanded.

CDR3 DNA,CDR3 protein,J gene,D gene,CDR3 length,V gene,clone size
TGTGCCTGGAGGGGCCGGGGGGAGGAGGGCTACACCTTC,CAWRGRGEEGYTF,TRBJ1-2,.,13,TRBV30,.
TGCGCCAGCCACCGGGAAGCAGATATGAACACTGAAGCTTTCTTT,CASHREADMNTEAFF,TRBJ1-1,.,15,TRBV5-1,.
TGTGCCATCAGTCAGGGGGTTAGCTCTGGAAACACCATATATTTT,CAISQGVSSGNTIYF,TRBJ1-3,TRBD1,15,TRBV10-3,once
TGTGCCAGTAGTCCAGGCGACTCACAGCGGACTCAAGTCTTC,CASSPGDSQRTQVF,TRBJ2-7,.,14,TRBV19,.
TGTGCCAGCAGCCCTTCCCCGGGGTCCGGGAGTTATGGCTACACCTTC,CASSPSPGSGSYGYTF,TRBJ1-2,.,16,TRBV14,.
TGCAGCGTTGAGAGGGGGACAGGGCTCGATGAGCAGTTCTTC,CSVERGTGLDEQFF,TRBJ2-1,TRBD1,14,TRBV29-1,.
TGCAGCGTGCATTTGCAGGGTACCTACGAGCAGTACTTC,CSVHLQGTYEQYF,TRBJ2-7,.,13,TRBV29-1,.
TGTGCCAGCAGCTTGGGGGAGGGGGGTGAAGCTTTCTTT,CASSLGEGGEAFF,TRBJ1-1,.,13,TRBV5-4,.
TGTGCCAGACGGGACAGGCCCTACGAGCAGTACTTC,CARRDRPYEQYF,TRBJ2-7,TRBD1,12,TRBV6-4,.
TGTGCCAGCACTCTGGAATCAGGCTCACCCCTCCACTTT,CASTLESGSPLHF,TRBJ1-6,.,13,TRBV6-5,.